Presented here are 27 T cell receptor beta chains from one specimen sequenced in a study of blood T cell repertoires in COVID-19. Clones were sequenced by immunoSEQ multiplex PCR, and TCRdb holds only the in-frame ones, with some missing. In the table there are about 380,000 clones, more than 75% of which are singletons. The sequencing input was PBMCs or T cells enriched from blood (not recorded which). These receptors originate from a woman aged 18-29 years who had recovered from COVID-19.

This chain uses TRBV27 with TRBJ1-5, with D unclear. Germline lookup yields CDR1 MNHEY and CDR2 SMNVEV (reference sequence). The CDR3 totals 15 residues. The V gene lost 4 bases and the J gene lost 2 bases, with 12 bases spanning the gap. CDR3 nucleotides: TGTGCCAGCAGTTACGGTCGGGGTGGCAATCAGCCCCAGCATTTT. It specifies CASSYGRGGNQPQHF.

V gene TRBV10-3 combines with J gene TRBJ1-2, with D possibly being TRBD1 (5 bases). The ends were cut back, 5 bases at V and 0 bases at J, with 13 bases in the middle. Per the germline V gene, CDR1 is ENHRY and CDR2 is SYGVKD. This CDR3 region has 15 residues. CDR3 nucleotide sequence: TGTGCCATCAGTCAGGGATCAGGGTCTAACTATGGCTACACCTTC. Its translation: CAISQGSGSNYGYTF.

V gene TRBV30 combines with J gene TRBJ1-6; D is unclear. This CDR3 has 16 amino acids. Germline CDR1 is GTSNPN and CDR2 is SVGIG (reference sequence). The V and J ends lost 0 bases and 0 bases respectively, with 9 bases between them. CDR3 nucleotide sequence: TGTGCCTGGAGTGTACGAGCCGGCTCCTATAATTCACCCCTCCACTTT. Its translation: CAWSVRAGSYNSPLHF.

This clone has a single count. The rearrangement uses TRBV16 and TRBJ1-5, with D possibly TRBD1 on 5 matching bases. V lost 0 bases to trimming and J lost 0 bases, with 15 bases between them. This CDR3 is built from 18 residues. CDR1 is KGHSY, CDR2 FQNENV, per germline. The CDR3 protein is CASSQSGLKGYSNQPQHF. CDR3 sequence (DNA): TGTGCCAGCAGCCAATCAGGCTTAAAGGGGTATAGCAATCAGCCCCAGCATTTT.

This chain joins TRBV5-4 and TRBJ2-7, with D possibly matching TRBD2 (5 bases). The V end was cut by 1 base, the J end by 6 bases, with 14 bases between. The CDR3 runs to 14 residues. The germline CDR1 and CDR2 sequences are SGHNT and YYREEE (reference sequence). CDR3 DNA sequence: TGTGCCAGCAGCTTGAAAGATCGGGGTGGCGAGCAGTACTTC. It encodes CASSLKDRGGEQYF.

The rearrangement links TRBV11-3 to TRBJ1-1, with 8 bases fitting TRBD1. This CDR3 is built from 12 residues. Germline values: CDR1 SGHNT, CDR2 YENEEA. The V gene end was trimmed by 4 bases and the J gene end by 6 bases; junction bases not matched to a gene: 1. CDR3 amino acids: CASSSQGAEAFF. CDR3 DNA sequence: TGTGCCAGCAGCTCACAGGGGGCTGAAGCTTTCTTT.

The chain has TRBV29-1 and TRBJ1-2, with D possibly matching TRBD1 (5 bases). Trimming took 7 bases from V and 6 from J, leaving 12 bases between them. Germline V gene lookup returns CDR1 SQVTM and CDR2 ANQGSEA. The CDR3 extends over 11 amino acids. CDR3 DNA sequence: TGCAGCGCCTGGGGCTCGGATGGCTACACCTTC. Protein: CSAWGSDGYTF.

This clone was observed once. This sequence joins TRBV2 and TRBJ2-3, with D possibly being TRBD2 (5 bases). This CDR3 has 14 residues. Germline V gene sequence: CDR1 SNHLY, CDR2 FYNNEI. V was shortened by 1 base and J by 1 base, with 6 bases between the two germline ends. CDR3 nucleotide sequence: TGTGCCAGCAGTGAAGTGAGGGGCACAGATACGCAGTATTTT. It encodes CASSEVRGTDTQYF.

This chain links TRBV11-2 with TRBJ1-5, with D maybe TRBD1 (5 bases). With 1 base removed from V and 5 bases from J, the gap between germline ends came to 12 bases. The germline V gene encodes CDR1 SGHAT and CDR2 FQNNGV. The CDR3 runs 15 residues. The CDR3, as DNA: TGTGCCAGCAGCTTAGGGACAAAAACAGATCAGCCCCAGCATTTT. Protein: CASSLGTKTDQPQHF. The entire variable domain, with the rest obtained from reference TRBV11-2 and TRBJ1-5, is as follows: EAGVAQSPRYKIIEKRQSVAFWCNPISGHATLYWYQQILGQGPKLLIQFQNNGVVDDSQLPKDRFSAERLKGVDSTLKIQPAKLEDSAVYLCASSLGTKTDQPQHFGDGTRLSIL.

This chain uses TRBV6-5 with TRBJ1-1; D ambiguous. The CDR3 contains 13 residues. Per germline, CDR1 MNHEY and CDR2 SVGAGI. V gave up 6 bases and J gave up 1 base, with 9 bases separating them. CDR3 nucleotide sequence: TGTGCCAGCAGCTTACGGGAGAACACTGAAGCTTTCTTT. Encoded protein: CASSLRENTEAFF.

Written as DNA, the CDR3 is TGTGCCAGCAGCCCCGGCGGGGGGTACACCGGGGAGCTGTTTTTT. Encoded protein: CASSPGGGYTGELFF. The chain uses TRBV11-2 and TRBJ2-2, with 8 bases fitting TRBD2. Trimming at V came to 5 bases and at J to 3 bases, leaving 5 bases not matched to a gene. Germline lookup yields CDR1 SGHAT and CDR2 FQNNGV. The CDR3 runs to 15 residues.

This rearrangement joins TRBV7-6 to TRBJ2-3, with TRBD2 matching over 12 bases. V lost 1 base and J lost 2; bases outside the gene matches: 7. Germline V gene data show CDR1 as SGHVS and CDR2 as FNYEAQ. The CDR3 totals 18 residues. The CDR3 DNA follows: TGTGCCAGCAGCTTAGTTGCTAGCGGGGGGGAGAACACAGATACGCAGTATTTT. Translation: CASSLVASGGENTDTQYF.

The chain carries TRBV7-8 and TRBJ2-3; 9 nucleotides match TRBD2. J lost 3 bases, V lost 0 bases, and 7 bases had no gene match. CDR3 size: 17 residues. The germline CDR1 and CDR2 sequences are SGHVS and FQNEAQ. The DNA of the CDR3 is TGTGCCAGCAGCTTAGCATTGGTAGCGGGGGATACAGATACGCAGTATTTT. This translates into CASSLALVAGDTDTQYF. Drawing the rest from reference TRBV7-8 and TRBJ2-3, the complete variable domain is GAGVSQSPRYKVAKRGQDVALRCDPISGHVSLFWYQQALGQGPEFLTYFQNEAQLDKSGLPSDRFFAERPEGSVSTLKIQRTQQEDSAVYLCASSLALVAGDTDTQYFGPGTRLTVL.

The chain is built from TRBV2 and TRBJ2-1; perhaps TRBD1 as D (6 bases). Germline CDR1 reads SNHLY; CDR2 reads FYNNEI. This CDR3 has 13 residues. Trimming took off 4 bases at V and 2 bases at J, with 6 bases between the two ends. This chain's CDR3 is CASSGDTYNEQFF. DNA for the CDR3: TGTGCCAGCAGTGGGGACACCTACAATGAGCAGTTCTTC.

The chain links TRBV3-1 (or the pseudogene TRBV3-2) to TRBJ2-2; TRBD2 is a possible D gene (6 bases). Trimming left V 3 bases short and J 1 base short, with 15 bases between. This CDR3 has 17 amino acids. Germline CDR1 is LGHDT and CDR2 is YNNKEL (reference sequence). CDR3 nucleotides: TGTGCCAGCAGCCAGGGAGGTGACCCTTGGAACACCGGGGAGCTGTTTTTT. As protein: CASSQGGDPWNTGELFF.

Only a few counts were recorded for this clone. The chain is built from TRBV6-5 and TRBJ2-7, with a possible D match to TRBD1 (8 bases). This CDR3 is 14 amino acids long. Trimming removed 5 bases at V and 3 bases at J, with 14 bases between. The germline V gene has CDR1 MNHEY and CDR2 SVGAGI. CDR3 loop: CASSTGGGYYEQYF. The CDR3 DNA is TGTGCCAGCAGTACAGGGGGGGGATACTACGAGCAGTACTTC.

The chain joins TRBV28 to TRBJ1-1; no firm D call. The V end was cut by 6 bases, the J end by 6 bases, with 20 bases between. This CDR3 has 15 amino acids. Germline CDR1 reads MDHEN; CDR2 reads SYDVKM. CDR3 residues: CASSSPRSSRAEAFF. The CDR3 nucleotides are TGTGCCAGCAGCTCACCCCGTTCTTCGAGGGCTGAAGCTTTCTTT.

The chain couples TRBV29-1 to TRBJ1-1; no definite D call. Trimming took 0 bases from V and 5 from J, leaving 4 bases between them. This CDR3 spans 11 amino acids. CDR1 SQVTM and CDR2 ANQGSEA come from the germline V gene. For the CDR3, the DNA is TGCAGCGTTGAAGATCGTACTGAAGCTTTCTTT. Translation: CSVEDRTEAFF.

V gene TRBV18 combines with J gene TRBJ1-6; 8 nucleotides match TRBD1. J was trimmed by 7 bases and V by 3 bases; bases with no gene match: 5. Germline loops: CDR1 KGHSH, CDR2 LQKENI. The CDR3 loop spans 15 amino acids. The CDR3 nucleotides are TGTGCCAGCTCACCGGCAGGACAGGGAAATTCACCCCTCCACTTT. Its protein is CASSPAGQGNSPLHF.

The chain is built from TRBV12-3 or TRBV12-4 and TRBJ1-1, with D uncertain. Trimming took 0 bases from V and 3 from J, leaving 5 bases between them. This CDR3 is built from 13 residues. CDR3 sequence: CASSLAPDTEAFF. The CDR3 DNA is TGTGCCAGCAGTTTAGCCCCGGACACTGAAGCTTTCTTT.

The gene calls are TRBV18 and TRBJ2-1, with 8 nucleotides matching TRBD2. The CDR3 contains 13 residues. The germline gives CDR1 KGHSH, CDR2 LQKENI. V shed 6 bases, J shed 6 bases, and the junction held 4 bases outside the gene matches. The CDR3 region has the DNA TGTGCCAGCTCTTCGGGGGGGCCCAATGAGCAGTTCTTC. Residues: CASSSGGPNEQFF.

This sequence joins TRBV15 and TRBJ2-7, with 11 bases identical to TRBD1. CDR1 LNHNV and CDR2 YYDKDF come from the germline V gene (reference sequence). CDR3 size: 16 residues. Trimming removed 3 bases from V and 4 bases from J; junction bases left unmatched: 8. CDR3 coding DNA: TGTGCCACCAGCAGTGAATCCGGGACAGGGGGGTACGAGCAGTACTTC. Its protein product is CATSSESGTGGYEQYF.

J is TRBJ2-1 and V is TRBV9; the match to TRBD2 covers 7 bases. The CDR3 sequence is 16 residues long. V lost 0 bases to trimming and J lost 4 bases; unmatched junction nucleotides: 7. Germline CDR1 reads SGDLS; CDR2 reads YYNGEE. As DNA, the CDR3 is TGTGCCAGCAGCGTAGACGGCGGGGGAGGATACAATGAGCAGTTCTTC. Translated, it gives CASSVDGGGGYNEQFF.

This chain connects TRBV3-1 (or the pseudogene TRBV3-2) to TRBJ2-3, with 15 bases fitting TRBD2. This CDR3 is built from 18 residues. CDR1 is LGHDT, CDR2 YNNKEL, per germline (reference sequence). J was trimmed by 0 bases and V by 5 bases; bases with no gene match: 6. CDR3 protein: CASSFGLAGGLSTDTQYF. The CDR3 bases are TGTGCCAGCAGCTTCGGACTAGCGGGGGGGCTTAGCACAGATACGCAGTATTTT.

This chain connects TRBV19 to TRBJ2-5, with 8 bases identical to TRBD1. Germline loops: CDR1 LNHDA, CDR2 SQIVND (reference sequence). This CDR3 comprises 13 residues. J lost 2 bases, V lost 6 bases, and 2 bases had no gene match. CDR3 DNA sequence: TGTGCCAGTAGAGGGACAGGTCAAGAGACCCAGTACTTC. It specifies CASRGTGQETQYF. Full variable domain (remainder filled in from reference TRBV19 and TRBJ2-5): DGGITQSPKYLFRKEGQNVTLSCEQNLNHDAMYWYRQDPGQGLRLIYYSQIVNDFQKGDIAEGYSVSREKKESFPLTVTSAQKNPTAFYLCASRGTGQETQYFGPGTRLLVL.

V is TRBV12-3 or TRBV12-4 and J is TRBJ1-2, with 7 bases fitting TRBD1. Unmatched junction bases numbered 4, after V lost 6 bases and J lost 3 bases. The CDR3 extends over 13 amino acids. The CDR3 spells CASRDQGDYGYTF. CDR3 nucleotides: TGTGCCAGCAGGGATCAGGGGGACTATGGCTACACCTTC.

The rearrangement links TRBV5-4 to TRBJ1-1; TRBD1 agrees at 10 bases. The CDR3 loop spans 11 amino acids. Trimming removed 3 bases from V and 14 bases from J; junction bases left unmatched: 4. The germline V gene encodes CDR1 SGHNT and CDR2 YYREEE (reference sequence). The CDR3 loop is CASSSGQGEFF. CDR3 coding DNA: TGTGCCAGCAGCTCCGGACAGGGGGAATTCTTT.